This record covers a single TCR beta chain. Other DNA sequences in the same sample also yield this CDR3. The sample originates from a study of blood T cell repertoires in COVID-19. About the study: Sample material is recorded as cDNA or gDNA derived from T cells, B-cell-depleted T cells, or PBMCs.

Measured with immunoSEQ multiplex PCR; TCRdb has only the in-frame clones, and not every one. This sample has around 200,000 clones, with around nine tenths found just once. The V segment lost 5 bases and the J segment 2 bases; nucleotides outside the gene matches: 3. This CDR3 is 14 amino acids long. Germline V lookup: CDR1 SEHNR, CDR2 FQNEAQ (reference sequence). This rearrangement joins TRBV7-9 to TRBJ1-5; 7 bases agree with TRBD1. The sample was peripheral blood. The receptor's source is a woman in her late teens or twenties who had recovered from COVID-19. CDR3 nucleotide sequence: TGTGCCAGCAGCAGAGGGGGCGGCAATCAGCCCCAGCATTTT. Translated, it gives CASSRGGGNQPQHF.